The text below deals with one TCR beta chain. It lacks a known antigen. It has no much larger one-base neighbor in the sample; base qualities were not kept. This sample is drawn from a study of CD8 T cells in Susac syndrome (dated by TCRdb to between 2018 and 2021). Study-wide context: Repertoire sequencing was used to test whether CD8+ T cell activation and differentiation in Susac syndrome was antigen driven. Clonality of the CD8+ T cell repertoire was compared between more than 10 healthy donors, approximately 14 Susac syndrome patients and roughly 16 multiple sclerosis patients.

High-throughput TCR beta sequencing profiled peripheral blood CD8+ and CD4+ T cells from healthy donors, Susac syndrome patients and multiple sclerosis patients. The healthy donors served as controls matched for age and sex. CD8+ TEMRA cells were enriched by FACS, while bulk CD8+ and CD4+ T cells were purified by magnetic negative isolation. Blood was drawn into EDTA tubes, processed within 24 hours, and PBMCs were isolated by density gradient centrifugation. PBMCs intended for TCR sequencing were frozen in liquid nitrogen and were later thawed in a 37 degrees C water bath. A purity of at least 90% was achieved for sorted or isolated CD4+, CD8+ and CD8+ TEMRA cells. RNA was extracted with the RNeasy kit and about 0.5 to 1 ug was reverse transcribed using random hexamers. The immunoSEQ multiplex PCR assay, which covers 54 Vbeta and 13 Jbeta segments, was used to amplify TCR beta CDR3 regions. Bias from PCR amplification was corrected by using a synthetic template baseline for primer optimization and for computational correction. As for the original processing: Reads were annotated to V, D and J genes per IMGT and analyzed with immunoSEQ Analyzer, keeping only productive sequences. To calculate clonality, Shannon entropy was normalized by log2 of the number of productive unique sequences and then subtracted from one. For each patient and control, public and private clones were evaluated among the 100 most prevalent clones. Susac-specific clones were defined as absent from healthy and MS cohorts, roughly 1,100 published viral clones and other ImmuneACCESS disease sequences. Using fastp at Q25 and MiXCR, TCRdb reprocessed the public reads and kept productive beta chains. Identical CDR3 protein sequences are pooled into one entry, listed with their most common genes and DNA. The V and J calls, along with clone size, are taken from TCRdb and not from the paper's own processing. This sample has 65,000 to 75,000 distinct CDR3 sequences in its table, and over 90% of those were observed once. The ten largest make up about 0.26% of the sample.

Broad study findings and their caveats: The number of individuals in the TCR sequencing and HLA analysis was recognized as being relatively small.

V trim: 2 bases; J trim: 2 bases; unmatched bases: 5. The germline V gene (reference sequence) specifies PRHDT as CDR1 and FYEKMQ as CDR2. Counted from cysteine to phenylalanine, this CDR3 has 16 amino acids. Only the CDR3 region is kept as DNA, spanning 48 bases read in frame from base 1. The chain couples TRBV13 to TRBJ2-1; TRBD2 fits 8 bases in the junction. The TCR sequence derives from a human donor in good health. The sample consisted of CD8+ T cells from PBMCs. The DNA sequence is as follows: TGTGCCAGCAGCTTAAGTTTGACTAGCGCCTACAATGAGCAGTTCTTC. Protein translation: CASSLSLTSAYNEQFF. Full variable domain (CDR3 extended with the reference TRBV13 and TRBJ2-1 proteins): AAGVIQSPRHLIKEKRETATLKCYPIPRHDTVYWYQQGPGQDPQFLISFYEKMQSDKGSIPDRFSAQQFSDYHSELNMSSLELGDSALYFCASSLSLTSAYNEQFFGPGTRLTVL.